A selection of T cell receptor beta chains follows, all from one sample in a study of blood T cells in healthy people across ages. TCRdb analysed the 5' RACE reads with MiXCR anew, one entry per CDR3 protein. The sample includes 700,000 to 900,000 distinct CDR3 sequences, roughly 50% of them seen just once. Sequencing was done on a sample of blood. These TCRs come from an elderly man in good health. Each CDR3 is given with its conserved first and last residue. The D gene is left open where the match is weak. Expanded clones get a size class; other rows say once, few or many, or leave the size out.

j_gene	abundance	d_gene	v_gene	CDR3nt	CDR3aa
TRBJ2-7	few	-	TRBV12-3/TRBV12-4	TGTGCCAGCAGTATAGGGGAGTTGAATTACGAGCAGTACTTC	CASSIGELNYEQYF
TRBJ2-1	-	-	TRBV7-8	TGTGCCAGCAGCTTACGGGAGAGATCCTACAAGGAGCAGTTCTTC	CASSLRERSYKEQFF
TRBJ2-3	-	-	TRBV28	TGTGCCAGCAGTTTTAATAGGTTGGGAGATACGCAGTATTTT	CASSFNRLGDTQYF
TRBJ2-3	few	-	TRBV14	TGTGCCAGCAGCCCGCGCCTCCGGGACTCCCCTTCGTATTTT	CASSPRLRDSPSYF
TRBJ2-1	few	TRBD2	TRBV5-1	TGCGCCAGCACCGCCCCGGGACTAGCCTGGAATGAGCAGTTCTTC	CASTAPGLAWNEQFF
TRBJ1-4	-	-	TRBV27	TGTGCCAGCAGCTTACGGGGACGGGGACTGAATGAAAAACTGTTTTTT	CASSLRGRGLNEKLFF
TRBJ2-3	few	-	TRBV6-6	TGTGCCAGCAGTTACTCTCCCGGATACGCGTATTTT	CASSYSPGYAYF
TRBJ1-5	-	-	TRBV4-1	TGCGCCAGCAGCCAAGCAGGGATAGGCAATCAGCCCCAGCATTTT	CASSQAGIGNQPQHF
TRBJ1-5	-	TRBD1	TRBV7-9	TGTGCCAGCAGCTTAGTGGGACAGGGGGTAGGACAGCCCCAGCATTTT	CASSLVGQGVGQPQHF
TRBJ1-1	-	TRBD1	TRBV14	TGTGCCAGCAGCCAGCTGACAGGGTTAAGCGGCACTGAAGCTTTCTTT	CASSQLTGLSGTEAFF
TRBJ2-7	few	TRBD2	TRBV18	TGTGCCAGCTCACCGGGGACTAGCGGGGGCGAGCAGTACTTC	CASSPGTSGGEQYF
TRBJ2-5	few	TRBD1	TRBV15	TGTGCCACCAGCAGAGAAGGGACAGGGCGTGAGACCCAGTACTTC	CATSREGTGRETQYF
TRBJ2-5	few	TRBD1	TRBV24-1	TGTGCCACCAGTGATCCAAGCCACAGGGGGAGGTTCGGAGAGACCCAGTACTTC	CATSDPSHRGRFGETQYF
TRBJ1-2	few	-	TRBV4-2	TGTGCCAGCAGCCAAGATGGGGGAGGCTATGGCTACACCTTC	CASSQDGGGYGYTF
TRBJ2-7	-	-	TRBV3-1	TGTGCCAGCAGCCATCAGGGGCCCTACGAGCAGTACTTC	CASSHQGPYEQYF
TRBJ2-7	-	-	TRBV5-1	TGCGCCAGCAGCTCCGACCTGGCCTACGAGCAGTACTTC	CASSSDLAYEQYF
TRBJ2-4	-	-	TRBV20-1	TGCAGTGCCTCCCGGGCCTCAACGTCGGCCAAAAACATTCAGTACTTC	CSASRASTSAKNIQYF
TRBJ1-4	-	TRBD1	TRBV6-6	TGTGCCAGCAGTTACCCAGGACAGGGTTCTGAAAAACTGTTTTTT	CASSYPGQGSEKLFF
TRBJ1-1	-	-	TRBV6-5	TGTGCCAGCACAAGGACACTGAACACTGAAGCTTTCTTT	CASTRTLNTEAFF
TRBJ2-3	-	-	TRBV11-1	TGTGCCAGCAGCTTAGCGAATGATCGGGCGCAGTATTTT	CASSLANDRAQYF
TRBJ2-5	-	TRBD1	TRBV6-5	TGTGCCAGCAGTTACTCGTACAGGGGGAGCTCAGAGACCCAGTACTTC	CASSYSYRGSSETQYF
TRBJ2-3	-	TRBD1	TRBV20-1	TGCAGTGCTAGAAGATTGCGATACCAAGGGGGCGCGTATTTT	CSARRLRYQGGAYF
TRBJ2-7	few	-	TRBV7-2	TGTGCCAGCAGCAGCCCAGGGGACTCCTACGAGCAGTACTTC	CASSSPGDSYEQYF
TRBJ1-1	few	TRBD1	TRBV5-1	TGCGCCAGCAGCTTAGGAGTGGACAGGCGCCTTTTCCACACTGAAGCTTTCTTT	CASSLGVDRRLFHTEAFF
TRBJ1-2	-	TRBD1	TRBV12-3/TRBV12-4	TGTGCCAGCAGTTTAGGGGCAACAGGGGCTGGCTACACCTTC	CASSLGATGAGYTF
TRBJ2-1	-	TRBD2	TRBV20-1	TGCAGTGCTAGAGGGGCTAGCGGTAAGAGCTCCTACAATGAGCAGTTCTTC	CSARGASGKSSYNEQFF
TRBJ1-6	-	-	TRBV28	TGTGCCAGCAGCCGCGAGCCGGGTTATAATTCACCCCTCCACTTT	CASSREPGYNSPLHF
TRBJ2-1	-	TRBD2	TRBV5-1	TGCGCCAGCAGCTTGTCGCTAGCGGGAGGGTACAATGAGCAGTTCTTC	CASSLSLAGGYNEQFF
TRBJ1-4	few	-	TRBV20-1	TGCAGTGCTAGAGTCCAGGGTGGTAATGAAAAACTGTTTTTT	CSARVQGGNEKLFF
TRBJ2-1	-	TRBD2	TRBV7-9	TGTGCCAGCAGCTTAGTCCTCCTAGCGGGATACAATGAGCAGTTCTTC	CASSLVLLAGYNEQFF
TRBJ1-6	once	-	TRBV4-3	TGCGCCAGCAGCCCAGATGGGGGTTCACCCCTCCACTTT	CASSPDGGSPLHF
TRBJ2-1	few	TRBD2	TRBV7-9	TGTGCCAGCAGCCCCCGGACTAGCGTTCGGGAGCAGTTCTTC	CASSPRTSVREQFF
TRBJ2-7	few	-	TRBV6-5	TGTGCCAGCAGTTCCCCGAGCAGCGGGTACCCCTACGAGCAGTACTTC	CASSSPSSGYPYEQYF
TRBJ2-7	-	-	TRBV27	TGTGCCAGCAGTTTTGGGCGGAACGAGCAGTACTTC	CASSFGRNEQYF
TRBJ1-5	-	-	TRBV18	TGTGCCAGCTCCATGTCCGGGGTTGATCAGCCCCAGCATTTT	CASSMSGVDQPQHF
TRBJ2-3	-	TRBD1	TRBV7-2	TGTGCCAGCAGCATCCGACAGGGCGGATACGCGTATTTT	CASSIRQGGYAYF
TRBJ2-7	-	-	TRBV27	TGTGCCAGCAGTCCGGACCACAGGGTCGAGCAGTACTTC	CASSPDHRVEQYF
TRBJ2-5	-	-	TRBV9	TGTGCCAGCACTCCAGCGACAGAGAGGGGAGAGACCCAGTACTTC	CASTPATERGETQYF
TRBJ2-7	few	TRBD2	TRBV20-1	TGCAGTGCTAGACCTAGCGGGTCCGCCTACGAGCAGTACTTC	CSARPSGSAYEQYF
TRBJ1-5	-	-	TRBV2	TGTGCCAGCAGTGATGGGGGGTATCAGCCCCAGCATTTT	CASSDGGYQPQHF
TRBJ2-3	-	TRBD2	TRBV25-1	TGTGCCAGCAGTGGGATTCTAGCGGGAGGGCCATCAAGCACAGATACGCAGTATTTT	CASSGILAGGPSSTDTQYF
TRBJ2-4	few	-	TRBV12-3/TRBV12-4	TGTGCCAGCAGCCGAGGGACGGCCCAAAACATTCAGTACTTC	CASSRGTAQNIQYF